Sequencing of this T cell receptor (beta chain) was carried out in a study of T cell responses to AZD1222 COVID-19 vaccine. General observations from the study: In the spike-specific TCR repertoire, nearly half reportedly target unmutated variant regions. Repertoires were sampled only after the peak T cell response.

This clone was detected a few times. Its antigen is not identified. Libraries were prepared by immunoSEQ multiplex PCR; TCRdb keeps only in-frame clonotypes and omits some of them. The sample consists of under 140,000 clones, around 81% of them appearing once. The sequence derives from an adult in good health. The sequencing used peripheral blood, collected on day 0 of AZD1222 vaccination.

CDR3 sequence (DNA): TGTGCCAGCAGCTTAGAGCGGTCTAGCGGCACCGGGGAGCTGTTTTTT. Translating gives CASSLERSSGTGELFF. V is TRBV7-8 and J is TRBJ2-2; 7 bases match TRBD2. Germline V lookup: CDR1 SGHVS, CDR2 FQNEAQ. Germline trimming cut 1 base from V and 4 bases from J; bases unmatched to any gene: 6. CDR3 length: 16 residues.